These 27 T cell receptor beta chains were all obtained from the same sample, sequenced in a study of a mutant IDH1 vaccine in newly diagnosed glioma. The antigens these receptors bind are not known. Time point of the sample: week 47, end of study. Topical imiquimod was applied with each vaccine dose, which held 300 ug of mutant IDH1 20-mer peptide. Profiling relied on immunoSEQ multiplex PCR, and the TCRdb table lists in-frame clones only, not all of them. The data contain about 59,000 clones, around 86% of them seen just once; the ten biggest clones take up about 3.8%. The sample in question was PBMCs, obtained from a glioma patient whose treatment included an IDH1 peptide vaccine. These receptors came from a man between 25 and 39 years old with glioma.

This sequence joins TRBV2 and TRBJ2-2, with D uncertain. Germline CDR1 reads SNHLY; CDR2 reads FYNNEI. The V end lost 2 bases, the J end lost 9 bases, and 13 bases lay between the germline ends. The CDR3 is 14 amino acids. The CDR3 DNA sequence: TGTGCCAGCAGTGAACCTCTCCGCGAATGGGAGCTGTTTTTT. This encodes CASSEPLREWELFF.

V usage is TRBV9 and J usage is TRBJ1-1; D gene uncertain. CDR1 SGDLS and CDR2 YYNGEE come from the germline V gene. The length of the CDR3 is 13 residues. V was shortened by 4 bases and J by 10 bases, with 17 bases between the two germline ends. CDR3 amino acids: CASSPRTRSGAFF. The CDR3, as DNA: TGTGCCAGCAGCCCGAGGACCAGGTCCGGAGCTTTCTTT.

The chain carries TRBV7-9 and TRBJ1-5; weak D call: TRBD1 (5 bases). The CDR3 runs to 13 residues. The ends were cut back, 1 base at V and 5 bases at J, with 6 bases in the middle. Germline CDR1 reads SEHNR; CDR2 reads FQNEAQ (reference sequence). The CDR3 nucleotides read TGTGCCAGCAGCTTAGAAGGGGATCAGCCCCAGCATTTT. This translates into CASSLEGDQPQHF. Full variable domain (outside the CDR3, taken from reference TRBV7-9 and TRBJ1-5): DTGVSQNPRHKITKRGQNVTFRCDPISEHNRLYWYRQTLGQGPEFLTYFQNEAQLEKSRLLSDRFSAERPKGSFSTLEIQRTEQGDSAMYLCASSLEGDQPQHFGDGTRLSIL.

The chain has TRBV10-2 and TRBJ2-3, with TRBD1 matching 8 bases. This CDR3 contains 14 residues. The trim removed 8 bases at V and 0 bases at J, leaving 4 bases unmatched. Germline V gene data show CDR1 as WSHSY and CDR2 as SAAADI. The CDR3, as DNA: TGCGCCAGCTGCGGACAGGGTAGCACAGATACGCAGTATTTT. Amino acids: CASCGQGSTDTQYF.

This clone has a single count. J is TRBJ1-2 and V is TRBV6-5; TRBD1 is a possible D gene (5 bases). Per the germline V gene, CDR1 is MNHEY and CDR2 is SVGAGI. V lost 7 bases and J lost 1, with 13 bases in between. CDR3 length: 14 residues. As DNA, the CDR3 is TGTGCCAGCAATCAGGAGGGGAATAACTATGGCTACACCTTC. Translation: CASNQEGNNYGYTF.

This clone was seen only a few times. The chain uses TRBV19 and TRBJ1-2, with 7 bases aligning to TRBD1. V lost 3 bases and J lost 5; bases outside the gene matches: 9. This CDR3 is built from 15 residues. Germline V CDR1 and CDR2: LNHDA, SQIVND (reference sequence). The CDR3 region is CASSITGQTMYGYTF. CDR3 bases: TGTGCCAGTAGTATTACGGGACAGACAATGTATGGCTACACCTTC. Using reference TRBV19 and TRBJ1-2 for the parts outside the CDR3, the full variable domain is DGGITQSPKYLFRKEGQNVTLSCEQNLNHDAMYWYRQDPGQGLRLIYYSQIVNDFQKGDIAEGYSVSREKKESFPLTVTSAQKNPTAFYLCASSITGQTMYGYTFGSGTRLTVV.

The rearrangement joins TRBV11-2 to TRBJ2-2; D unclear. This CDR3 has 13 amino acids. Germline CDR1 reads SGHAT; CDR2 reads FQNNGV. Trimming pared 5 bases from V and 0 bases from J, leaving 4 bases between. CDR3 amino acids: CASSPTNTGELFF. CDR3 nucleotides: TGTGCCAGCAGCCCGACGAACACCGGGGAGCTGTTTTTT.

The chain employs TRBV9 and TRBJ2-6; D ambiguous. The CDR3 loop spans 14 amino acids. Germline CDR1 reads SGDLS; CDR2 reads YYNGEE. The germline V and J ends were trimmed by 3 bases and 0 bases, with 4 bases remaining between them. CDR3 sequence: CASSESSGANVLTF. The CDR3 DNA reads as TGTGCCAGCAGCGAGAGCTCTGGGGCCAACGTCCTGACTTTC.

The gene calls are TRBV9 and TRBJ1-6; D possibly corresponds to TRBD1 (5 bases). Germline CDR1 SGDLS, CDR2 YYNGEE. This CDR3 region has 15 residues. The V and J ends lost 0 bases and 11 bases respectively, with 15 bases between them. The CDR3 coding sequence is TGTGCCAGCAGCGTAGGCCCCTCGACAGTACCACCCCTCCACTTT. Its protein is CASSVGPSTVPPLHF.

The chain employs TRBV6-1 and TRBJ2-2; 9 bases match TRBD1. Germline V gives CDR1 MNHNS, CDR2 SASEGT. The CDR3 is 15 residues long. Here the CDR3 DNA reads TGTGCTACGGACAGGGGCTTTTCGAACACCGGGGAGCTGTTTTTT. Translation: CATDRGFSNTGELFF.

This clone was counted once. This sequence joins TRBV7-9 and TRBJ2-1, with a weak D call TRBD1 (5 bases). The CDR3 is 14 amino acids. CDR1 and CDR2 (germline): SEHNR, FQNEAQ (reference sequence). V was pared by 2 bases and J by 14 bases, with 19 bases between. The chain's CDR3 is CASSLLQSDNWKFF. CDR3 nucleotides: TGTGCCAGCAGCTTACTGCAGTCGGACAATTGGAAGTTCTTC. Combining the CDR3 with reference TRBV7-9 and TRBJ2-1 gives the whole variable domain DTGVSQNPRHKITKRGQNVTFRCDPISEHNRLYWYRQTLGQGPEFLTYFQNEAQLEKSRLLSDRFSAERPKGSFSTLEIQRTEQGDSAMYLCASSLLQSDNWKFFGPGTRLTVL.

The chain uses TRBV11-2 and TRBJ2-3, with 13 bases identical to TRBD2. The CDR3 spans 16 residues. With 5 bases clipped from V and 4 bases from J, the junction kept 6 bases outside the gene matches. CDR1 and CDR2 from the germline V gene are SGHAT and FQNNGV. The CDR3 nucleotides read TGTGCCAGCAGCCTCCCGACTAGCGGGGGGCCAGATACGCAGTATTTT. Encoded protein: CASSLPTSGGPDTQYF.

The chain combines TRBV11-2 with TRBJ1-3, with 7 bases that match TRBD1. The germline V gene encodes CDR1 SGHAT and CDR2 FQNNGV. V lost 3 bases, J lost 15 bases, and 11 bases stayed unmatched. The CDR3 spans 13 residues. The CDR3 reads CASSFGQGGPGYF. The CDR3, as DNA: TGTGCCAGCAGCTTCGGACAAGGGGGCCCTGGATATTTT.

J is TRBJ1-2 and V is TRBV7-9; no definite D call. The V gene lost 1 base and the J gene lost 4 bases, with 10 bases spanning the gap. The germline gives CDR1 SEHNR, CDR2 FQNEAQ (reference sequence). The CDR3 is 14 amino acids. CDR3 protein: CASSLEVAVYGYTF. The CDR3 DNA reads as TGTGCCAGCAGCTTAGAGGTGGCAGTCTATGGCTACACCTTC.

This clone was seen only once. The chain carries TRBV28 and TRBJ1-5; D is perhaps TRBD1 (6 bases). Trimming shortened V by 4 bases and J by 0 bases, and 10 bases separated the two germline ends. Germline-derived CDR1 and CDR2 are MDHEN and SYDVKM. The CDR3 loop spans 15 amino acids. DNA for the CDR3: TGTGCCAGCAGTTGGGACACCAATAGCAATCAGCCCCAGCATTTT. This encodes CASSWDTNSNQPQHF. Full variable domain (rest looked up from reference TRBV28 and TRBJ1-5): DVKVTQSSRYLVKRTGEKVFLECVQDMDHENMFWYRQDPGLGLRLIYFSYDVKMKEKGDIPEGYSVSREKKERFSLILESASTNQTSMYLCASSWDTNSNQPQHFGDGTRLSIL.

J is TRBJ1-4 and V is TRBV2; TRBD1 matches at 7 bases. From germline, CDR1 is SNHLY and CDR2 FYNNEI. The V gene end was trimmed by 7 bases and the J gene end by 2 bases; junction bases not matched to a gene: 13. This CDR3 is built from 17 residues. The CDR3 DNA reads TGTGCCAGCACGGGGAGGGACAGATGGTCTACTAATGAAAAACTGTTTTTT. Amino acid sequence: CASTGRDRWSTNEKLFF.

The V call is TRBV2, the J call TRBJ1-2; maybe TRBD1 (5 bases). Germline-derived CDR1 and CDR2 are SNHLY and FYNNEI. Trimming pared 11 bases from V and 4 bases from J, leaving 20 bases between. The CDR3 has 14 amino acids. The CDR3 here is CASQGGGRPYGYTF. In DNA, the CDR3 is TGTGCCTCCCAGGGCGGGGGACGCCCCTATGGCTACACCTTC.

The chain is built from TRBV5-1 and TRBJ1-4; no definite D call. Trimming took off 1 base at V and 1 base at J, with 14 bases between the two ends. Germline V gives CDR1 SGHRS, CDR2 YFSETQ. The CDR3 loop spans 17 amino acids. This CDR3 reads CASSLPRALGTNEKLFF. The CDR3 DNA is TGCGCCAGCAGCTTGCCTAGGGCCCTGGGAACTAATGAAAAACTGTTTTTT.

J is TRBJ2-7 and V is TRBV19; 8 nucleotides align to TRBD1. The trim removed 1 base at V and 5 bases at J, leaving 7 bases unmatched. Germline V lookup: CDR1 LNHDA, CDR2 SQIVND (reference sequence). This CDR3 is built from 15 residues. This CDR3 is CASSIGTGRLDEQYF. The CDR3 region has the DNA TGTGCCAGTAGTATAGGGACAGGGAGGCTTGACGAGCAGTACTTC.

This chain links TRBV6-1 with TRBJ2-7; TRBD1 agrees at 10 bases. CDR1 MNHNS and CDR2 SASEGT come from the germline V gene. After removal of 5 bases from V and 4 bases from J, the junction contained 8 bases not matched to a gene. CDR3 length: 15 amino acids. The CDR3 sequence: CASSSGTGVSYEQYF. Here the CDR3 DNA reads TGTGCCAGCAGTTCCGGGACAGGGGTTTCGTACGAGCAGTACTTC.

The V and J genes are TRBV5-6 and TRBJ1-2; D is undetermined. In germline, CDR1 is SGHDT, CDR2 YYEEEE. Trimming shortened V by 4 bases and J by 8 bases, and 15 bases separated the two germline ends. This CDR3 is 13 amino acids long. CDR3 residues: CASSLNQVGGYTF. The CDR3 bases are TGTGCCAGCAGCCTGAACCAGGTCGGCGGCTACACCTTC.

The rearrangement links TRBV30 to TRBJ2-6; a possible D gene is TRBD1 (5 bases). Germline CDR1 is GTSNPN and CDR2 is SVGIG (reference sequence). The ends were cut back, 4 bases at V and 1 base at J, with 14 bases in the middle. The CDR3 covers 16 residues. The chain's CDR3 is CAWTGASLSGANVLTF. CDR3 in DNA: TGTGCCTGGACTGGGGCGAGTCTGTCTGGGGCCAACGTCCTGACTTTC.

The chain joins TRBV5-5 to TRBJ2-7; TRBD1 matches at 8 bases. CDR3 length: 16 residues. Per the germline V gene, CDR1 is SGHKS and CDR2 is YYEKEE (reference sequence). The J segment lost 4 bases and the V segment lost 4 bases, leaving 13 bases of the junction unmatched. The CDR3 coding sequence is TGTGCCAGCAGCCGTTCCTTGGACAGGGAACTTTACGAGCAGTACTTC. Its translation is CASSRSLDRELYEQYF.

The genes are TRBV28 and TRBJ1-1, with 7 bases that match TRBD1. The germline gives CDR1 MDHEN, CDR2 SYDVKM. This CDR3 is 13 amino acids long. The J segment lost 11 bases and the V segment lost 2 bases, leaving 8 bases of the junction unmatched. This CDR3 reads CASSLKGGVRAFF. The CDR3 DNA sequence: TGTGCCAGCAGTTTAAAAGGGGGCGTACGGGCTTTCTTT.

The rearrangement links TRBV9 to TRBJ1-2; D uncertain. Germline lookup yields CDR1 SGDLS and CDR2 YYNGEE. V was pared by 0 bases and J by 10 bases, with 16 bases between. The CDR3 length is 14 residues. CDR3 DNA: TGTGCCAGCAGCGTAGTGGCCCCAAGTAAGTCCTACACCTTC. Residues: CASSVVAPSKSYTF.

The chain is built from TRBV7-6 and TRBJ1-5, with TRBD1 matching over 10 bases. This CDR3 is 16 amino acids long. Germline V lookup: CDR1 SGHVS, CDR2 FNYEAQ. V shed 2 bases and J 2 bases; nucleotides not matched to a gene: 3. The CDR3 protein is CASSLTGTGGNQPQHF. The CDR3 DNA reads TGTGCCAGCAGCTTAACCGGGACAGGGGGCAATCAGCCCCAGCATTTT.

The gene calls are TRBV5-1 and TRBJ1-1, with no clear D. With 0 bases removed from V and 1 base from J, the gap between germline ends came to 10 bases. This CDR3 contains 15 residues. The V gene's germline CDR1 is SGHRS and CDR2 YFSETQ. This chain's CDR3 is CASSLDLHKNTEAFF. Here the CDR3 DNA reads TGCGCCAGCAGCTTGGATCTGCACAAGAACACTGAAGCTTTCTTT. Full variable domain (outside the CDR3, taken from reference TRBV5-1 and TRBJ1-1): KAGVTQTPRYLIKTRGQQVTLSCSPISGHRSVSWYQQTPGQGLQFLFEYFSETQRNKGNFPGRFSGRQFSNSRSEMNVSTLELGDSALYLCASSLDLHKNTEAFFGQGTRLTVV.